The clone carrying this T cell receptor (beta chain) has just one count. Its antigen is as yet unknown. Sequencing was performed with immunoSEQ multiplex PCR; in TCRdb, only in-frame clones are kept and a portion is missing. The sample lists roughly 120,000 clones, 80% to 95% seen once, with about 1.5% in the top ten. The sample belongs to a study of siplizumab effects on memory and regulatory T cells. Study-wide findings and caveats: Siplizumab significantly lowered the alloreactive sequences that could be traced to unstimulated CD4+ memory cells. Most proliferating CD4+ or CD8+ clones, roughly 80-97%, had no naive or memory assignment. Both greater diversity than memory cells and a major contribution to the alloresponse seemed to characterize naive T cells.

The CDR3 covers 18 residues. Looked up from germline, CDR1 is SGHRS and CDR2 is YFSETQ. After removal of 0 bases from V and 4 bases from J, the junction contained 7 bases not matched to a gene. This receptor was obtained from a human donor in good health. The sequenced sample was CD4+ T cells sorted from blood. The chain links TRBV5-1 to TRBJ2-2; 12 bases align to TRBD2. CDR3 protein: CASSLAKGLAGGTGELFF. The CDR3 coding sequence is TGCGCCAGCAGCTTGGCCAAGGGACTAGCGGGCGGCACCGGGGAGCTGTTTTTT.